This TCR beta chain was sequenced for a study of blood T cell repertoires in COVID-19 (dated by TCRdb to about 2020). Regarding the research as a whole: Samples covering the acute and convalescent phases of COVID-19 were provided by collaborators in the United States, Italy and Spain. The repertoires were released in a freely available public database meant as a resource for research on the immune response to SARS-CoV-2. The prospective study material was composed of cDNA or gDNA derived from T cells, B-cell-depleted T cells, or PBMCs. Samples came from the ongoing ImmuneRACE study (first 160 participants) plus 1,254 subjects from 6 global collaborators. Sample metadata almost always included a de-identified subject ID, COVID-19 status, age in years and sex. Deeply sampled blood TCRbeta repertoires from subjects exposed to, actively infected with, or recovered from COVID-19 were included in the dataset. HLA class I and class II types, where available, came from metadata supplied by the sample provider rather than from assay-based typing. Points the paper makes about the study in general: The quantity of clinical and demographic metadata differed by source and by participant and was supplied without curation.

In the case of this clone: The antigen it binds to is not known. No base quality values were provided; no much bigger clone lies one nucleotide off.

The collaborating institutions used their own protocols to collect whole blood in K2EDTA tubes. Collaborator samples were shipped for TCRbeta analysis as frozen whole blood, isolated PBMCs, or DNA extracted from either sample type. TCRbeta CDR3 regions were amplified from genomic DNA by means of the immunoSEQ Assay, a bias-controlled multiplex PCR. The authors' analysis ran thus. Within the assay, amplification of reference gene primers was used to estimate how many nucleated cells each sample contained. To quantify the absolute abundance of each unique TCRbeta CDR3 rearrangement, sequence reads were collapsed and filtered. For each sample, productive Simpson clonality was calculated as the square root of Simpson's diversity index across productive rearrangements. Held by TCRdb, this immuneACCESS table contains in-frame sequences only and omits some clones. Under half of the omission traces to an unresolved V gene where checked; the cause of the rest is unknown. V and J calls plus clone size are reproduced from that table; the DNA served to infer D and trimming. The sample table shows more than 300,000 clones, and 65% to 85% are seen once. The top ten hold 0.95% to 1.5% of the sample.

Inclusive of the bounding cysteine and phenylalanine, the CDR3 is 17 residues long. Of all the DNA, just the CDR3 is kept, 51 bases in frame from base 1. CDR1 MNHEY and CDR2 SVGEGT were looked up in the germline V gene. V ends up 6 bases short and J 6 bases short, with an unmatched junction base count of 15. The chain is assembled from TRBV6-2 or TRBV6-3 and TRBJ2-1; 9 junctional bases match TRBD2. This clonotype originated in a woman in her forties or fifties with acute or convalescent COVID-19. Sequencing was performed on peripheral blood. Here the CDR3 is given as CASSGSGRLERRNEQFF. The DNA sequence is given as TGTGCCAGCAGCGGCAGCGGGAGGTTAGAGCGACGCAATGAGCAGTTCTTC.